The 25 T cell receptor beta chains given below trace back to one sample, sequenced in a study of shared clonotypes between healthy human individuals (dated by TCRdb to about 2020). The library was prepared using the immunoSEQ multiplex PCR assay. TCRdb stores this immuneACCESS table with in-frame sequences only. Part of the clones is absent; in the studies checked, under half of the shortfall reflects unresolved V genes, and no reason is known for the rest. Present in this sample are some 1 million clones, more than 65% of which were seen just once. The ten largest make up about 1.5% of the sample. The sequencing sample was made of memory CD4+ T cells sorted from blood. This specimen's cell subset or site label, interpreted: CD45RA-negative fraction. Every receptor here comes from a man younger than 35 in good health.

The rearrangement joins TRBV28 to TRBJ2-7, with TRBD2 matching over 13 bases. The V gene's germline CDR1 is MDHEN and CDR2 SYDVKM. The CDR3 totals 16 residues. The trim removed 6 bases at V and 2 bases at J, leaving 7 bases unmatched. CDR3 loop: CASSPSTSGGAYEQYF. CDR3 bases: TGTGCCAGCAGCCCATCAACTAGCGGGGGGGCCTACGAGCAGTACTTC.

This clone was detected once. This sample includes further DNA sequences coding for the same CDR3. This chain links TRBV9 with TRBJ1-5, with D uncertain. Germline V gene lookup returns CDR1 SGDLS and CDR2 YYNGEE. V lost 0 bases and J lost 2, with 6 bases in between. The CDR3 has 14 amino acids. DNA of the CDR3: TGTGCCAGCAGCGTAGACGGCGGCAATCAGCCCCAGCATTTT. It is translated as CASSVDGGNQPQHF.

CDR3 amino acids: CASSRDLYEQYF. CDR3 sequence (DNA): TGTGCCAGCAGCCGGGACTTATACGAGCAGTACTTC. This chain links TRBV7-9 with TRBJ2-7; a weak D match, TRBD2 (6 bases). CDR3 size: 12 residues. Germline V gives CDR1 SEHNR, CDR2 FQNEAQ (reference sequence). V gave up 5 bases and J gave up 4 bases, with 9 bases separating them.

This rearrangement joins TRBV6-1 to TRBJ2-1; D is unresolved. The CDR3 sequence is 11 residues long. Germline V lookup: CDR1 MNHNS, CDR2 SASEGT. Trimming shortened V by 4 bases and J by 7 bases, and 5 bases separated the two germline ends. This CDR3 reads CASSARNEQFF. In DNA, the CDR3 is TGTGCCAGCAGTGCCAGAAATGAGCAGTTCTTC.

This clone was detected once. The chain uses TRBV5-1 and TRBJ2-7; 9 bases match TRBD2. The CDR3 sequence is 13 residues long. Germline CDR1 and CDR2: SGHRS and YFSETQ. V was pared by 6 bases and J by 6 bases, with 7 bases of the junction left unmatched. The CDR3: CASIAGAGGEQYF. Here the CDR3 DNA reads TGCGCCAGCATAGCGGGAGCCGGCGGCGAGCAGTACTTC.

This chain links TRBV28 with TRBJ1-2; possibly TRBD1 for D (5 bases). Germline V gene sequence: CDR1 MDHEN, CDR2 SYDVKM. The CDR3 sequence is 13 residues long. V shed 2 bases and J shed 4 bases, with 8 bases lying between them. The CDR3 bases are TGTGCCAGCAGTTTAGACAGTAGCTATGGCTACACCTTC. Its protein is CASSLDSSYGYTF.

This clone was counted a few times. This specimen includes other DNA sequences encoding the same CDR3. The rearrangement uses TRBV7-3 and TRBJ2-2; possible D gene TRBD1, 5 bases. CDR3 length equals 13 residues. Germline CDR1 and CDR2: SGHTA and FQGTGA. Trimming removed 4 bases at V and 4 bases at J, with 7 bases between. The CDR3 DNA reads as TGTGCCAGCAGCTCCCAGGGCACCGGGGAGCTGTTTTTT. Its protein is CASSSQGTGELFF.

To note about this clone: The sample has other DNA sequences that encode this CDR3 too. The chain recombines TRBV4-1 with TRBJ1-5; 8 nucleotides match TRBD1. This CDR3 contains 16 residues. J gave up 0 bases and V 1 base, and 2 bases lay outside the gene matches. From germline, CDR1 is MGHRA and CDR2 YSYEKL. The DNA of the CDR3 is TGCGCCAGCAGCCAAGTCGGACAGGGTAGCAATCAGCCCCAGCATTTT. It specifies CASSQVGQGSNQPQHF.

The V gene is TRBV9, the J gene TRBJ2-3; TRBD2 aligns across 7 bases. The V gene end was trimmed by 2 bases and the J gene end by 0 bases; junction bases not matched to a gene: 3. CDR3 length: 15 residues. Germline-derived CDR1 and CDR2 are SGDLS and YYNGEE. The CDR3 nucleotides read TGTGCCAGCAGCGTCACAGCGGGGAGCACAGATACGCAGTATTTT. It specifies CASSVTAGSTDTQYF.

The table lists this clone with a few counts. The chain employs TRBV10-1 and TRBJ2-4, with a tentative D call TRBD2 (5 bases). Deletions cut 5 bases from V and 5 bases from J, with 10 bases between. This CDR3 contains 13 residues. CDR1 is WNHNN and CDR2 is SYGVQD in the germline V gene (reference sequence). CDR3 DNA: TGCGCCAGCAGTCAGACTACCGAAAACATTCAGTACTTC. It is translated as CASSQTTENIQYF.

The rearrangement uses TRBV6-1 and TRBJ2-7; D is unresolved. This CDR3 contains 14 residues. The ends were cut back, 7 bases at V and 2 bases at J, with 15 bases in the middle. CDR1 and CDR2 from the germline V gene are MNHNS and SASEGT. The CDR3 loop reads CASNFAALTYEQYF. The CDR3, as DNA: TGTGCCAGCAATTTCGCAGCCCTTACCTACGAGCAGTACTTC.

Concerning this clone itself: A much more abundant neighbour one base away suggests this may be a read error. At the DNA level, this CDR3 is encoded by other sequences in the same sample as well. The V and J genes are TRBV28 and TRBJ1-1, with 8 bases fitting TRBD1. CDR1 MDHEN and CDR2 SYDVKM come from the germline V gene. The junction had 17 bases not matched to a gene; V was cut back by 1 base and J by 7 bases. This CDR3 comprises 18 residues. CDR3: CASSLLNWWGQGADEAFF. For the CDR3, the DNA is TGTGCCAGCAGTTTATTGAATTGGTGGGGGCAGGGGGCGGATGAAGCTTTCTTT.

The CDR3 DNA reads TGCGCCAGCAGCCCAGTCAGGGACTCCTACAATGAGCAGTTCTTC. Amino acid sequence: CASSPVRDSYNEQFF. The chain joins TRBV4-1 to TRBJ2-1; a weak D match, TRBD1 (5 bases). The CDR3 covers 15 residues. Germline loops: CDR1 MGHRA, CDR2 YSYEKL. V was clipped by 4 bases and J by 0 bases, with 10 bases between them.

The rearrangement links TRBV19 to TRBJ2-6; D remains ambiguous. CDR3 length: 15 amino acids. V lost 2 bases and J 9 bases, leaving 14 bases between the germline ends. CDR1 and CDR2 from the germline V gene are LNHDA and SQIVND (reference sequence). This chain's CDR3 is CASSIMLTDGNVLTF. The CDR3 nucleotides are TGTGCCAGTAGTATAATGCTTACTGACGGCAACGTCCTGACTTTC. Using reference TRBV19 and TRBJ2-6 for the parts outside the CDR3, the full variable domain is DGGITQSPKYLFRKEGQNVTLSCEQNLNHDAMYWYRQDPGQGLRLIYYSQIVNDFQKGDIAEGYSVSREKKESFPLTVTSAQKNPTAFYLCASSIMLTDGNVLTFGAGSRLTVL.

V usage is TRBV2 and J usage is TRBJ1-5; TRBD1 agrees at 7 bases. CDR3 length: 16 residues. J lost 0 bases, V lost 6 bases, and 8 bases had no gene match. CDR1 and CDR2 (germline): SNHLY, FYNNEI. CDR3 protein: CASSPWDSNSNQPQHF. DNA for the CDR3: TGTGCCAGCAGCCCTTGGGACAGCAATAGCAATCAGCCCCAGCATTTT.

The J gene is TRBJ1-2, the V gene TRBV10-1; D remains unclear. The CDR3 consists of 13 residues. Trimming removed 3 bases at V and 0 bases at J, with 5 bases between. CDR1 WNHNN and CDR2 SYGVQD come from the germline V gene (reference sequence). The DNA of the CDR3 is TGCGCCAGCAGTGATGGGGCTAACTATGGCTACACCTTC. It encodes CASSDGANYGYTF.

This rearrangement joins TRBV30 to TRBJ1-1; D is uncertain. CDR1 and CDR2 from the germline V gene are GTSNPN and SVGIG (reference sequence). The CDR3 extends over 13 amino acids. V lost 3 bases and J lost 1, with 9 bases in between. In DNA, the CDR3 is TGTGCCTGGAGATTCCAAGGGAACACTGAAGCTTTCTTT. Its protein product is CAWRFQGNTEAFF. Complete variable domain (other parts from reference TRBV30 and TRBJ1-1): SQTIHQWPATLVQPVGSPLSLECTVEGTSNPNLYWYRQAAGRGLQLLFYSVGIGQISSEVPQNLSASRPQDRQFILSSKKLLLSDSGFYLCAWRFQGNTEAFFGQGTRLTVV.

The chain joins TRBV9 to TRBJ2-1, with 10 nucleotides matching TRBD2. The germline V gene has CDR1 SGDLS and CDR2 YYNGEE. J was trimmed by 9 bases and V by 4 bases; bases with no gene match: 10. CDR3 length: 15 amino acids. CDR3 in amino acids: CASSPAGTSASEQFF. CDR3 coding DNA: TGTGCCAGCAGCCCAGCAGGGACTAGCGCAAGTGAGCAGTTCTTC. The full variable domain, in which reference TRBV9 and TRBJ2-1 provide the parts outside the CDR3, is DSGVTQTPKHLITATGQRVTLRCSPRSGDLSVYWYQQSLDQGLQFLIQYYNGEERAKGNILERFSAQQFPDLHSELNLSSLELGDSALYFCASSPAGTSASEQFFGPGTRLTVL.

The chain combines TRBV5-8 with TRBJ2-1, with D possibly TRBD2 on 7 matching bases. The CDR3 consists of 15 residues. The V gene's germline CDR1 is SGHTS and CDR2 YDEGEE. V lost 2 bases and J lost 0, with 9 bases in between. In DNA form, the CDR3 reads TGTGCCAGCAGCTTAAGGGGGGGCTCCTACAATGAGCAGTTCTTC. Residues: CASSLRGGSYNEQFF. Full variable domain (outside the CDR3, taken from reference TRBV5-8 and TRBJ2-1): EAGVTQSPTHLIKTRGQQATLRCSPISGHTSVYWYQQALGLGLQFLLWYDEGEERNRGNFPPRFSGRQFPNYSSELNVNALELEDSALYLCASSLRGGSYNEQFFGPGTRLTVL.

The gene calls are TRBV6-6 and TRBJ2-1; D gene unclear. Trimming cost V 5 bases and J 7 bases, with 15 bases left between them. The CDR3 covers 14 residues. Germline CDR1 and CDR2: MNHNY and SVGAGI (reference sequence). This CDR3 is CASSPADKYNEQFF. CDR3 DNA: TGTGCCAGCAGTCCAGCAGACAAGTATAATGAGCAGTTCTTC.

The chain links TRBV19 to TRBJ1-5; D perhaps matches TRBD1 (6 bases). This CDR3 contains 15 residues. The germline V gene has CDR1 LNHDA and CDR2 SQIVND (reference sequence). Trimming cost V 5 bases and J 3 bases, with 14 bases left between them. This CDR3 reads CASSQGIPYNQPQHF. In DNA form, the CDR3 reads TGTGCCAGTAGTCAGGGGATCCCGTACAATCAGCCCCAGCATTTT.

The CDR3 here is CASSLDAGNKETQYF. CDR3 nucleotide sequence: TGTGCCAGCAGCTTAGACGCAGGGAACAAAGAGACCCAGTACTTC. J is TRBJ2-5 and V is TRBV11-2; tentative D call: TRBD1 (5 bases). The CDR3 totals 15 residues. V was shortened by 0 bases and J by 3 bases, with 11 bases between the two germline ends. Germline V gene sequence: CDR1 SGHAT, CDR2 FQNNGV.

This clone was detected once. The chain recombines TRBV7-2 with TRBJ1-1; perhaps TRBD1 as D (6 bases). CDR3 length: 14 amino acids. V lost 2 bases to trimming and J lost 6 bases, with 13 bases between them. Germline CDR1 SGHTA, CDR2 FQGNSA. CDR3 sequence: CASSLRGGSAEAFF. Written as DNA, the CDR3 is TGTGCCAGCAGCTTAAGAGGGGGGTCGGCTGAAGCTTTCTTT. The whole variable domain, remainder taken from reference TRBV7-2 and TRBJ1-1, is GAGVSQSPSNKVTEKGKDVELRCDPISGHTALYWYRQSLGQGLEFLIYFQGNSAPDKSGLPSDRFSAERTGGSVSTLTIQRTQQEDSAVYLCASSLRGGSAEAFFGQGTRLTVV.

The chain joins TRBV9 to TRBJ2-2; D is tentatively TRBD1 or TRBD2 (5 bases each). Germline CDR1 and CDR2: SGDLS and YYNGEE. Trimming removed 4 bases from V and 1 base from J, with 14 bases in between. This CDR3 region has 16 residues. Here the CDR3 DNA reads TGTGCCAGCAGCATACTAGGGACGGTGAACACCGGGGAGCTGTTTTTT. This encodes CASSILGTVNTGELFF. The full variable domain, in which reference TRBV9 and TRBJ2-2 provide the parts outside the CDR3, is DSGVTQTPKHLITATGQRVTLRCSPRSGDLSVYWYQQSLDQGLQFLIQYYNGEERAKGNILERFSAQQFPDLHSELNLSSLELGDSALYFCASSILGTVNTGELFFGEGSRLTVL.

The chain has TRBV23-1 and TRBJ2-6, with D unresolved. TRBV23-1 is assigned to the ORF class and has an uncertain function. The CDR3 is 19 amino acids. V gave up 0 bases and J gave up 0 bases, with 15 bases separating them. The CDR3 DNA reads as TGCGCCAGCAGTCAATCGATGTGGCTCCGGAGCTCTGGGGCCAACGTCCTGACTTTC. This codes for CASSQSMWLRSSGANVLTF.